Following are 30 T cell receptor beta chains from one sample sequenced in a study of cytomegalovirus exposure and HLA in healthy donors. The PCR had 60 Vbeta and 13 Jbeta primers. TCRdb's table, derived via immunoSEQ multiplex PCR, lists solely in-frame clones and lacks some. The sample includes some 150,000 clones, 65% to 85% seen only once; the top ten take over 2.5%. The material sequenced was PBMCs. Receptor source: a man aged 18 to 35 in good health and CMV-seronegative.

The chain combines TRBV7-2 with TRBJ1-6; 7 bases map to TRBD1. CDR1 and CDR2 from the germline V gene are SGHTA and FQGNSA. Trimming removed 7 bases from V and 8 bases from J; junction bases left unmatched: 5. The CDR3 sequence is 13 residues long. The CDR3 spells CASTGQVDSPLHF. DNA of the CDR3: TGTGCCAGCACCGGACAGGTAGATTCACCCCTCCACTTT. Filled out from reference TRBV7-2 and TRBJ1-6, the complete variable domain reads GAGVSQSPSNKVTEKGKDVELRCDPISGHTALYWYRQSLGQGLEFLIYFQGNSAPDKSGLPSDRFSAERTGGSVSTLTIQRTQQEDSAVYLCASTGQVDSPLHFGNGTRLTVT.

V is TRBV9 and J is TRBJ2-5, with D tentatively TRBD2 (5 bases). Trimming took off 4 bases at V and 5 bases at J, with 15 bases between the two ends. This CDR3 region has 14 residues. Per the germline V gene, CDR1 is SGDLS and CDR2 is YYNGEE. The chain's CDR3 is CASSSELVSETQYF. In DNA, the CDR3 is TGTGCCAGCAGCTCCGAACTAGTTAGTGAGACCCAGTACTTC.

The chain employs TRBV7-9 and TRBJ2-1; the match to TRBD2 covers 11 bases. J gave up 0 bases and V 2 bases, and 9 bases lay outside the gene matches. Germline CDR1 is SEHNR and CDR2 is FQNEAQ (reference sequence). This CDR3 contains 19 residues. CDR3 sequence: CASSLLAGGGNSSYNEQFF. CDR3 DNA sequence: TGTGCCAGCAGCTTACTAGCGGGGGGCGGAAATTCCTCCTACAATGAGCAGTTCTTC.

The chain carries TRBV19 and TRBJ1-5; D remains ambiguous. The ends were cut back, 0 bases at V and 5 bases at J, with 11 bases in the middle. Per germline, CDR1 LNHDA and CDR2 SQIVND (reference sequence). The CDR3 covers 15 residues. The CDR3 loop reads CASSIDPPGYQPQHF. CDR3 bases: TGTGCCAGTAGTATAGATCCCCCAGGTTATCAGCCCCAGCATTTT.

The J gene is TRBJ2-7, the V gene TRBV7-6; TRBD1 matches at 8 bases. Germline trimming cut 3 bases from V and 5 bases from J; bases unmatched to any gene: 6. Germline CDR1 and CDR2: SGHVS and FNYEAQ. CDR3 length equals 14 residues. The CDR3 loop is CASSFGTGNDEQYF. The CDR3 DNA sequence: TGTGCCAGCAGCTTTGGGACAGGAAATGACGAGCAGTACTTC.

The chain couples TRBV5-1 to TRBJ2-5; D perhaps matches TRBD2 (5 bases). The better agreement between TRBJ2-7 and the DNA end casts doubt on the J call. This CDR3 is 15 amino acids long. The V gene's germline CDR1 is SGHRS and CDR2 YFSETQ. The CDR3 DNA is TGCGCCAGCAGCTTGGCCCAAGTGACTACCTACGAGCAGTACTTC. The encoded protein is CASSLAQVTTYEQYF.

This chain uses TRBV29-1 with TRBJ2-7; 8 bases are shared with TRBD2. The V segment lost 7 bases and the J segment 5 bases; nucleotides outside the gene matches: 7. The CDR3 length is 12 residues. Germline V gene sequence: CDR1 SQVTM, CDR2 ANQGSEA. The CDR3: CSGVSGGNEQYF. The CDR3 DNA follows: TGCAGCGGTGTCTCGGGGGGGAACGAGCAGTACTTC.

The chain couples TRBV19 to TRBJ1-5; D ambiguous. Trimming took off 2 bases at V and 11 bases at J, with 16 bases between the two ends. Germline CDR1 LNHDA, CDR2 SQIVND (reference sequence). The CDR3 sequence is 14 residues long. Here the CDR3 DNA reads TGTGCCAGTAGTATATTCGAGGGCACCGGGTCCCAGCATTTT. It codes for CASSIFEGTGSQHF.

This clone was detected once. V is TRBV28 and J is TRBJ2-3; 9 bases align to TRBD2. The CDR3 runs to 15 residues. Germline CDR1 and CDR2: MDHEN and SYDVKM. V lost 8 bases, J lost 6 bases, and 12 bases stayed unmatched. In DNA form, the CDR3 reads TGTGCCAGCCTCGGGCTAGCGGGGCCCGCGGATACGCAGTATTTT. Amino acids: CASLGLAGPADTQYF.

V is TRBV30 and J is TRBJ2-3; the match to TRBD1 covers 7 bases. Germline CDR1 GTSNPN, CDR2 SVGIG (reference sequence). The CDR3 is 15 residues long. V shed 2 bases, J shed 4 bases, and the junction held 9 bases outside the gene matches. The CDR3 sequence is CAWSRDSYAPDTQYF. DNA of the CDR3: TGTGCCTGGAGTCGGGACAGTTATGCCCCAGATACGCAGTATTTT.

The J gene is TRBJ1-1, the V gene TRBV9; TRBD1 aligns across 8 bases. The ends lost 0 bases at V and 1 base at J; junction bases unmatched: 2. The CDR3 spans 15 residues. The V gene's germline CDR1 is SGDLS and CDR2 YYNGEE. In nucleotides, the CDR3 is TGTGCCAGCAGCGTAGAGGGACAGGAGAACACTGAAGCTTTCTTT. The encoded protein is CASSVEGQENTEAFF.

The rearrangement links TRBV5-6 to TRBJ2-3; TRBD2 matches at 8 bases. CDR1 is SGHDT and CDR2 is YYEEEE in the germline V gene. The junction had 6 bases not matched to a gene; V was cut back by 0 bases and J by 3 bases. The CDR3 extends over 16 amino acids. DNA of the CDR3: TGTGCCAGCAGCTTGGACCCCGGGACTAGTACAGATACGCAGTATTTT. Translated: CASSLDPGTSTDTQYF. The whole variable domain, remainder taken from reference TRBV5-6 and TRBJ2-3, is DAGVTQSPTHLIKTRGQQVTLRCSPKSGHDTVSWYQQALGQGPQFIFQYYEEEERQRGNFPDRFSGHQFPNYSSELNVNALLLGDSALYLCASSLDPGTSTDTQYFGPGTRLTVL.

V gene TRBV6-6 combines with J gene TRBJ2-7, with 7 bases that match TRBD1. CDR3 length: 13 residues. Looked up from germline, CDR1 is MNHNY and CDR2 is SVGAGI (reference sequence). V shed 6 bases, J shed 3 bases, and the junction held 5 bases outside the gene matches. Here the CDR3 reads CASRAGTDYEQYV. The CDR3, as DNA: TGTGCCAGCAGAGCAGGGACAGACTACGAGCAGTACGTC.

The chain joins TRBV6-6 to TRBJ1-2; 9 nucleotides align to TRBD1. The CDR3 is 16 amino acids. Trimming took 0 bases from V and 1 from J; bases not matched to a gene: 3. Per germline, CDR1 MNHNY and CDR2 SVGAGI (reference sequence). CDR3 coding DNA: TGTGCCAGCAGTTACTCGCTGGACAGGGGTAACTATGGCTACACCTTC. This encodes CASSYSLDRGNYGYTF.

This clone was detected a few times. This chain links TRBV4-1 with TRBJ1-5; D gene unclear. This CDR3 comprises 16 residues. V lost 0 bases and J 1 base, leaving 10 bases between the germline ends. Looked up from germline, CDR1 is MGHRA and CDR2 is YSYEKL. The CDR3 here is CASSQDPGISNQPQHF. The DNA for the CDR3 is TGCGCCAGCAGCCAAGATCCCGGGATCAGCAATCAGCCCCAGCATTTT.

The chain couples TRBV18 to TRBJ1-1; D is possibly TRBD1 (5 bases). The CDR3 extends over 14 amino acids. V lost 4 bases and J 3 bases, leaving 12 bases between the germline ends. Germline loops: CDR1 KGHSH, CDR2 LQKENI. This chain's CDR3 is CASSRAGPDTEAFF. CDR3 sequence (DNA): TGTGCCAGCTCACGGGCAGGGCCAGACACTGAAGCTTTCTTT.

A single count supports this clone. The rearrangement uses TRBV7-9 and TRBJ1-2, with a weak D call TRBD1 (6 bases). Trimming took off 6 bases at V and 1 base at J, with 15 bases between the two ends. This CDR3 spans 15 amino acids. The V gene's germline CDR1 is SEHNR and CDR2 FQNEAQ (reference sequence). The CDR3 DNA follows: TGTGCCAGCAGTCCAAGACAGGCTCTTAACTATGGCTACACCTTC. Its protein is CASSPRQALNYGYTF.

The chain has TRBV4-2 and TRBJ2-3; the D is unclear. The CDR3 has 17 residues. Per germline, CDR1 LGHNA and CDR2 YNFKEQ. Trimming removed 1 base from V and 1 base from J, with 15 bases in between. For the CDR3, the DNA is TGTGCCAGCAGCCAAGTTTGGGCCACCCAGGGCACAGATACGCAGTATTTT. The encoded protein is CASSQVWATQGTDTQYF.

The chain has TRBV13 and TRBJ2-5; 7 bases align to TRBD1. There are 14 residues in the CDR3. V shed 2 bases and J 1 base; nucleotides not matched to a gene: 1. The germline V gene has CDR1 PRHDT and CDR2 FYEKMQ (reference sequence). In DNA form, the CDR3 reads TGTGCCAGCAGCTTAAGGGGGCTCCAAGAGACCCAGTACTTC. Its protein product is CASSLRGLQETQYF.

The chain is built from TRBV7-9 and TRBJ1-1; 11 nucleotides match TRBD1. CDR3 length: 17 residues. Germline CDR1 SEHNR, CDR2 FQNEAQ (reference sequence). Unmatched junction bases numbered 11, after V lost 5 bases and J lost 3 bases. The CDR3 loop is CASSPGQGARLDTEAFF. The CDR3 bases are TGTGCCAGCAGCCCCGGACAGGGGGCGCGCTTAGACACTGAAGCTTTCTTT.

The chain links TRBV5-6 to TRBJ2-5; a weak D match, TRBD2 (6 bases). Germline-derived CDR1 and CDR2 are SGHDT and YYEEEE. V was pared by 0 bases and J by 9 bases, with 24 bases between. There are 17 residues in the CDR3. CDR3 amino acids: CASSLVGLNTNLRSQYF. The CDR3 nucleotides read TGTGCCAGCAGCTTGGTGGGACTCAATACAAATTTAAGGTCCCAGTACTTC.

In its sample, this clone was seen a few times. V and J are TRBV11-2 and TRBJ1-2; TRBD1 aligns across 11 bases. This CDR3 comprises 16 residues. The ends lost 4 bases at V and 5 bases at J; junction bases unmatched: 9. Germline CDR1 and CDR2: SGHAT and FQNNGV. CDR3 bases: TGTGCCAGCAGCTCCCCGGACAGGGGGCGAGGATATGGCTACACCTTC. It is translated as CASSSPDRGRGYGYTF. Full variable domain (remainder filled in from reference TRBV11-2 and TRBJ1-2): EAGVAQSPRYKIIEKRQSVAFWCNPISGHATLYWYQQILGQGPKLLIQFQNNGVVDDSQLPKDRFSAERLKGVDSTLKIQPAKLEDSAVYLCASSSPDRGRGYGYTFGSGTRLTVV.

This clone was counted only a few times. The chain has TRBV30 and TRBJ1-2; the match to TRBD1 covers 8 bases. The CDR3 sequence is 12 residues long. J lost 8 bases, V lost 5 bases, and 7 bases had no gene match. The germline V gene has CDR1 GTSNPN and CDR2 SVGIG (reference sequence). CDR3 in DNA: TGTGCCTGGGGGACAGGTTCAGGCGGCTACACCTTC. Amino acid sequence: CAWGTGSGGYTF.

The chain is built from TRBV7-9 and TRBJ2-2; unclear D gene. The CDR3 has 14 residues. Trimming took off 3 bases at V and 1 base at J, with 6 bases between the two ends. CDR1 and CDR2 from the germline V gene are SEHNR and FQNEAQ (reference sequence). CDR3 coding DNA: TGTGCCAGCAGCTTGTTCGGGAACACCGGGGAGCTGTTTTTT. Translation gives CASSLFGNTGELFF.

This clone was seen only a few times. The genes are TRBV6-1 and TRBJ1-1; 8 bases map to TRBD1. The trim removed 6 bases at V and 5 bases at J, leaving 11 bases unmatched. Germline loops: CDR1 MNHNS, CDR2 SASEGT. The CDR3 is 15 residues long. The CDR3 spells CASRFHPGQETEAFF. The CDR3 DNA reads as TGTGCCAGCAGGTTTCACCCGGGACAGGAGACTGAAGCTTTCTTT.

The chain is built from TRBV6-4 and TRBJ1-1, with TRBD1 matching 9 bases. CDR1 MRHNA and CDR2 SNTAGT come from the germline V gene. V lost 11 bases and J lost 0; bases outside the gene matches: 10. CDR3 length: 15 residues. CDR3 sequence (DNA): TGTGCCGGCCAGGGACAGGGCAATTTGAACACTGAAGCTTTCTTT. This translates into CAGQGQGNLNTEAFF.

As DNA, the CDR3 is TGTGCCAGCAGATATACAGGGGGCAATCAGCCCCAGCATTTT. It specifies CASRYTGGNQPQHF. V usage is TRBV28 and J usage is TRBJ1-5, with TRBD1 identical over 7 bases. The V gene's germline CDR1 is MDHEN and CDR2 SYDVKM. The V gene end was trimmed by 6 bases and the J gene end by 2 bases; junction bases not matched to a gene: 4. The CDR3 runs to 14 residues.

The chain employs TRBV6-6 and TRBJ1-6; possibly TRBD1 for D (6 bases). V was pared by 9 bases and J by 9 bases, with 12 bases between. The germline V gene encodes CDR1 MNHNY and CDR2 SVGAGI (reference sequence). CDR3 length equals 12 residues. The CDR3 loop is CASKGGGSPLHF. The CDR3 DNA reads TGTGCCAGTAAAGGGGGTGGTTCACCCCTCCACTTT.

The chain combines TRBV28 with TRBJ1-1, with D uncertain. V was clipped by 1 base and J by 4 bases, with 4 bases between them. The germline V gene has CDR1 MDHEN and CDR2 SYDVKM. The CDR3 is 12 residues long. CDR3 sequence: CASSLSGTEAFF. The CDR3 DNA sequence: TGTGCCAGCAGTTTATCCGGCACTGAAGCTTTCTTT. Combining the CDR3 with reference TRBV28 and TRBJ1-1 gives the whole variable domain DVKVTQSSRYLVKRTGEKVFLECVQDMDHENMFWYRQDPGLGLRLIYFSYDVKMKEKGDIPEGYSVSREKKERFSLILESASTNQTSMYLCASSLSGTEAFFGQGTRLTVV.

The V and J genes are TRBV6-1 and TRBJ1-1; D gene unclear. The CDR3 runs to 15 residues. V was shortened by 3 bases and J by 1 base, with 12 bases between the two germline ends. CDR1 is MNHNS, CDR2 SASEGT, per germline. CDR3 coding DNA: TGTGCCAGCAGTGATAACCTCCCGGGGAACACTGAAGCTTTCTTT. This translates into CASSDNLPGNTEAFF.